This T cell receptor beta chain was retrieved from a study of blood T cell repertoires in COVID-19. Turning to the study itself: There were acute and convalescent COVID-19 samples, and they came from the United States, Italy and Spain.

Everyone who took part was roughly 18 to 95 years old, and they came from about 25 US areas. Participant-given clinical history determined each cohort assignment. CDR3 length: 16 residues. The ends lost 5 bases at V and 7 bases at J; junction bases unmatched: 12. Looked up from germline, CDR1 is SGHVS and CDR2 is FQNEAQ. The method was immunoSEQ multiplex PCR; TCRdb's version includes in-frame clones alone and lacks a portion of them. The sample holds fewer than 350,000 clones, roughly 89% seen once. This TCR was sampled from a man between 60 and 75 years old who had recovered from COVID-19. The material sequenced was PBMCs or T cells enriched from blood (not recorded which). The rearrangement links TRBV7-8 to TRBJ2-7; 12 bases match TRBD2. CDR3 in amino acids: CASSPGLAGGLPEQYF. DNA of the CDR3: TGTGCCAGCAGCCCCGGGCTAGCGGGAGGGCTACCTGAGCAGTACTTC.